The T cell receptor (beta chain) under discussion was sequenced for a study of beta chain features in type 1 diabetes. About the study: All samples combined gave roughly 110,000,000 sorted cells for examination.

The germline V and J ends were trimmed by 1 base and 1 base, with 13 bases remaining between them. This CDR3 is built from 16 residues. Germline assignment: CDR1 MGHRA and CDR2 YSYEKL. The study's findings and limits: The similarity of naive, central memory and Treg TCRB repertoires appeared greater among patients than among healthy donors. Reduced insertions and increased deletions marked VDJ junctions in type 1 diabetes patients.

The sequenced template was cDNA made from the entire isolated RNA. TCRdb's table, derived via immunoSEQ multiplex PCR, lists solely in-frame clones and lacks some. The table records roughly 500,000 clones, approximately 10% of them present only once. On this clone: Its antigen remains unknown.

Sequenced: naive CD4+ T cells from blood. The sequence derives from a woman aged 18-29 years in good health. The V gene is TRBV4-1, the J gene TRBJ1-1; D not resolved. The CDR3 DNA is TGCGCCAGCAGCCAAGTGGCGTTTGCGGAGAACACTGAAGCTTTCTTT. Translation: CASSQVAFAENTEAFF.